This entry lists 14 T cell receptor beta chains sequenced from one sample in a study of PD-1 blockade in classical Hodgkin lymphoma. Time point described: cycle 4 day 1 (C4D1), after more than 5 weeks of nivolumab. All the patients suffered relapse after autologous stem cell transplantation, and brentuximab vedotin exposure differed. Data came from immunoSEQ multiplex PCR; TCRdb stores just in-frame clones and leaves some out. The sample lists about 16,000 clones, about four fifths occurring once. Sequencing used peripheral blood mononuclear cells (PBMCs), obtained before the fourth cycle of nivolumab. Receptors originate from a human donor with classical Hodgkin lymphoma.

The chain couples TRBV9 to TRBJ2-7; 8 nucleotides align to TRBD2. Germline loops: CDR1 SGDLS, CDR2 YYNGEE. V was pared by 4 bases and J by 4 bases, with 7 bases of the junction left unmatched. The CDR3 runs 14 residues. The CDR3 DNA follows: TGTGCCAGCAGCCCAAGGACTAGCCGTTACGAGCAGTACTTC. It specifies CASSPRTSRYEQYF.

The chain links TRBV9 to TRBJ1-1; no clear D. V was trimmed by 1 base and J by 3 bases, leaving 10 bases between them. Per germline, CDR1 SGDLS and CDR2 YYNGEE. This CDR3 is built from 14 residues. DNA for the CDR3: TGTGCCAGCAGCGTACAGGATCGGGACACTGAAGCTTTCTTT. As protein: CASSVQDRDTEAFF.

V gene TRBV7-9 combines with J gene TRBJ2-7; possibly TRBD1 or TRBD2 for D (7 bases each). With 1 base removed from V and 6 bases from J, the gap between germline ends came to 19 bases. CDR1 SEHNR and CDR2 FQNEAQ come from the germline V gene (reference sequence). The CDR3 length is 16 residues. DNA of the CDR3: TGTGCCAGCAGCTTAGGGGCAGGGGGGGTTTTTGGCGAGCAGTACTTC. It specifies CASSLGAGGVFGEQYF.

This rearrangement joins TRBV5-1 to TRBJ2-3; TRBD2 matches at 14 bases. J was trimmed by 1 base and V by 4 bases; bases with no gene match: 5. CDR1 and CDR2 from the germline V gene are SGHRS and YFSETQ. This CDR3 is built from 17 residues. The CDR3, as DNA: TGCGCCAGCAGCCTGGCGGGACTAGCGGGGGGCACAGATACGCAGTATTTT. Its protein is CASSLAGLAGGTDTQYF.

The chain employs TRBV21-1 and TRBJ1-4; the table names TRBD1, a call not compared with the DNA. TRBV21-1 constitutes a pseudogene. There are 14 residues in the CDR3. This chain's CDR3 is CASDLRGTDEKLFF. The CDR3 DNA reads as TGTGCCAGCGACCTAAGGGGGACAGATGAAAAACTGTTTTTT.

CDR3 residues: CASREGLAGADTQYF. The CDR3 nucleotides are TGCGCCAGCAGAGAAGGACTAGCGGGTGCAGATACGCAGTATTTT. The chain combines TRBV5-1 with TRBJ2-3; 11 bases line up with TRBD2. The CDR3 has 15 residues. Germline loops: CDR1 SGHRS, CDR2 YFSETQ. V was clipped by 5 bases and J by 4 bases; unmatched bases: 6.

The chain joins TRBV2 to TRBJ1-5; tentative D call: TRBD1 (5 bases). The CDR3 is 13 amino acids. V dropped 8 bases and J dropped 4 bases, with 12 bases sitting between them. Germline V gene data show CDR1 as SNHLY and CDR2 as FYNNEI. The CDR3 region is CASVPGGNQPQHF. The CDR3 region has the DNA TGTGCCAGCGTTCCCGGGGGGAATCAGCCCCAGCATTTT.

The chain links TRBV27 to TRBJ2-3; TRBD1 aligns across 8 bases. V shed 5 bases and J 6 bases; nucleotides not matched to a gene: 13. The CDR3 runs 16 residues. Per the germline V gene, CDR1 is MNHEY and CDR2 is SMNVEV (reference sequence). CDR3 in amino acids: CASSPRRNRGRDTQYF. CDR3 nucleotide sequence: TGTGCCAGCAGTCCCCGTAGAAACAGGGGGAGGGATACGCAGTATTTT.

J is TRBJ2-5 and V is TRBV7-9; 11 nucleotides match TRBD2. V was clipped by 11 bases and J by 3 bases; unmatched bases: 8. Germline CDR1 reads SEHNR; CDR2 reads FQNEAQ (reference sequence). This CDR3 has 14 amino acids. This CDR3 is CASRASGGKETQYF. The DNA for the CDR3 is TGTGCCTCGCGGGCTAGCGGGGGGAAAGAGACCCAGTACTTC.

The rearrangement uses TRBV19 and TRBJ1-6; tentative D call: TRBD1 (5 bases). Germline CDR1 is LNHDA and CDR2 is SQIVND (reference sequence). This CDR3 is built from 13 residues. V lost 7 bases to trimming and J lost 10 bases, with 14 bases between them. The CDR3 DNA is TGTGCCAGTATGGGGCAGGGAGGGTCACCCCTCCACTTT. Encoded protein: CASMGQGGSPLHF.

In the case of this clone: Possible read error: a much larger clone is one base away. The chain carries TRBV29-1 and TRBJ1-2; D unresolved. The germline V and J ends were trimmed by 3 bases and 5 bases, with 10 bases remaining between them. This CDR3 has 12 amino acids. Germline V lookup: CDR1 SQVTM, CDR2 ANQGSEA. The CDR3 nucleotides are TGCAGCGTTGAGCAACCCGAATATGGCTACACCTTC. Translation: CSVEQPEYGYTF.

The chain recombines TRBV7-5 with TRBJ1-2; the table names TRBD1, a call not compared with the DNA. TRBV7-5 is flagged as a pseudogene. This CDR3 contains 13 residues. The CDR3 here is CASSLAVGGGYTF. The CDR3 DNA sequence: TGTGCCAGCAGCTTAGCAGTTGGTGGTGGCTACACCTTC.

CDR3 sequence: CASSPQGAMDYGYTF. The DNA for the CDR3 is TGTGCCAGCTCACCACAGGGGGCAATGGACTATGGCTACACCTTC. The rearrangement uses TRBV18 and TRBJ1-2; 7 positions agree with TRBD1. With V trimmed by 1 base and J by 3 bases, 5 bases remained unmatched. The CDR3 covers 15 residues. The V gene's germline CDR1 is KGHSH and CDR2 LQKENI.

This sequence joins TRBV5-1 and TRBJ1-1; TRBD1 might be the D (5 bases). The CDR3 is made up of 13 amino acids. The ends were cut back, 4 bases at V and 1 base at J, with 8 bases in the middle. Germline lookup yields CDR1 SGHRS and CDR2 YFSETQ. CDR3 nucleotide sequence: TGCGCCAGCAGCCCCCAGGGGAACACTGAAGCTTTCTTT. Translation: CASSPQGNTEAFF.